This entry is about one T cell receptor beta chain. Its target is not known. Given a much more abundant clone one base away, this may be a read error. TCRdb reanalysed the reads using MiXCR and keeps one entry per CDR3 protein. Of 150,000 to 200,000 distinct CDR3 sequences detected, roughly a fifth appear once; the ten largest clones hold less than 3%. The CDR3 contains 16 residues. With 4 bases clipped from V and 4 bases from J, the junction kept 6 bases outside the gene matches. Germline CDR1 reads SGHTA; CDR2 reads FQGNSA. The record originates from a study of T cell repertoires in cytomegalovirus infection. Overall study: CMV infection plus the matching HLA type was flagged by public TCR beta signatures.

General observations from the study: HLA-C-restricted CMV-specific TCR beta clonotypes prevailed in the ex vivo response.

The sequence came from a human donor in good health (CMV status not recorded). Some clones in this sample may be carry-over from other donors' samples. This chain uses TRBV7-2 with TRBJ1-6; TRBD1 matches 8 bases. Input material: PBMCs. CDR3 coding DNA: TGTGCCAGCAGCTCAACAGGGGGTCGGTATAATTCACCCCTCCACTTT. Protein sequence: CASSSTGGRYNSPLHF.